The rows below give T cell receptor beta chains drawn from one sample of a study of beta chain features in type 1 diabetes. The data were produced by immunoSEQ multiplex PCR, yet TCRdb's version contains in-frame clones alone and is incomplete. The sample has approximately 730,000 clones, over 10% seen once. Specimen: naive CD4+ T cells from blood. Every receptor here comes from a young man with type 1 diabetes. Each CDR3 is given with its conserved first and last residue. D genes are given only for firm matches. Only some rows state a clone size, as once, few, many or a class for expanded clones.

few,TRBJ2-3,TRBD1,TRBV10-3,CAISGQAGTDTQYF,TGTGCCATCAGCGGACAGGCGGGCACAGATACGCAGTATTTT
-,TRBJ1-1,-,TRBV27,CASSFPGDTEAFF,TGTGCCAGCAGTTTTCCAGGGGACACTGAAGCTTTCTTT
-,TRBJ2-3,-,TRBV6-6,CASRRLGTDTQYF,TGTGCCAGCAGGCGACTCGGCACAGATACGCAGTATTTT
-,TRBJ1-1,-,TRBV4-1,CASSQRRGVGTEAFF,TGCGCCAGCAGCCAAAGGAGGGGGGTGGGAACTGAAGCTTTCTTT
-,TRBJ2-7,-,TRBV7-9,CASSLQGGVRASYEQYF,TGTGCCAGCAGCCTACAGGGCGGGGTTAGGGCCTCCTACGAGCAGTACTTC
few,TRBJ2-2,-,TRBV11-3,CASLETRGGELFF,TGTGCCAGCCTCGAGACACGAGGCGGGGAGCTGTTTTTT
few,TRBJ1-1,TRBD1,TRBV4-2,CASSQPDRAVTEAFF,TGTGCCAGCAGCCAACCGGACAGGGCCGTCACTGAAGCTTTCTTT
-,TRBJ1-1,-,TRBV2,CARSTGPNTEAFF,TGTGCCAGAAGCACAGGGCCGAACACTGAAGCTTTCTTT
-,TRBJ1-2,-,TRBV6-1,CASSEASPYGYTF,TGTGCCAGCAGTGAAGCAAGTCCCTATGGCTACACCTTC
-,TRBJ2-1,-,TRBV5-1,CASSLDGSYNEQFF,TGCGCCAGCAGCTTGGATGGGTCCTACAATGAGCAGTTCTTC
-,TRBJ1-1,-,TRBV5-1,CASSGTGKDEAFF,TGCGCCAGCAGTGGGACGGGTAAGGATGAAGCTTTCTTT
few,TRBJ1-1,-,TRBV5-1,CASSLGAVGTEAFF,TGCGCCAGCAGCTTGGGGGCAGTGGGGACTGAAGCTTTCTTT
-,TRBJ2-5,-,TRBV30,CAWNVAETQYF,TGTGCCTGGAACGTAGCAGAGACCCAGTACTTC
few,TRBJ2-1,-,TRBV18,CASSQGSTDYNEQFF,TGTGCCAGCTCACAGGGGTCGACAGATTACAATGAGCAGTTCTTC
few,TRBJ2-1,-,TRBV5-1,CASSLAPASSYNEQFF,TGCGCCAGCAGCTTGGCCCCAGCGAGCTCCTACAATGAGCAGTTCTTC
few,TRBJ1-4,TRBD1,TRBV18,CASSRTGNEKLFF,TGTGCCAGCTCGAGGACAGGGAACGAAAAACTGTTTTTT
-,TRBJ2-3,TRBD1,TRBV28,CASSRGDRDTDTQYF,TGTGCCAGCAGTCGTGGGGACAGGGACACAGATACGCAGTATTTT
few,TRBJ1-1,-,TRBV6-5,CASNGRNTEAFF,TGTGCCAGCAATGGGAGGAACACTGAAGCTTTCTTT